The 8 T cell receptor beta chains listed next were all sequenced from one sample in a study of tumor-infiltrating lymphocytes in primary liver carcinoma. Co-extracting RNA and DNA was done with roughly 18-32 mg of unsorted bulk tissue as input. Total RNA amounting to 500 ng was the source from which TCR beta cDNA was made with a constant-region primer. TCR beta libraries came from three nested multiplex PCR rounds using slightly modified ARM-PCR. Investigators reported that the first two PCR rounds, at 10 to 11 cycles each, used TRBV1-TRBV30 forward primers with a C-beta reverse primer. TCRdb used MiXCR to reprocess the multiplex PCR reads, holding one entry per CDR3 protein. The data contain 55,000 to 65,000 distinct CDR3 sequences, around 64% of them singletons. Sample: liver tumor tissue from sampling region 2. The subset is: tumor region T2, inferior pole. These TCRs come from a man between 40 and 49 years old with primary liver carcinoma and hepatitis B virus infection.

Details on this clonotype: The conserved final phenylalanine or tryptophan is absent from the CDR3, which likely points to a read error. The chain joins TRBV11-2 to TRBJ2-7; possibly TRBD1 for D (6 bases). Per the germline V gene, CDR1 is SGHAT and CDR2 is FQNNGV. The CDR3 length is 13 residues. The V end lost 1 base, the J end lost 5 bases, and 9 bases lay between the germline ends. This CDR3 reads CASSLGSGDEQYL. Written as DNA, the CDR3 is TGTGCCAGCAGCTTAGGTTCAGGGGACGAGCAGTACTTA.

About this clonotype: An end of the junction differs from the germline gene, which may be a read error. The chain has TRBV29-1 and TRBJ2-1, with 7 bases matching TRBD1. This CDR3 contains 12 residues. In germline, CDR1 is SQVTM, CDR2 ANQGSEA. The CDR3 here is CGVRQGGNEQFF. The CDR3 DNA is TGTGGCGTTAGACAGGGTGGGAATGAGCAGTTCTTC.

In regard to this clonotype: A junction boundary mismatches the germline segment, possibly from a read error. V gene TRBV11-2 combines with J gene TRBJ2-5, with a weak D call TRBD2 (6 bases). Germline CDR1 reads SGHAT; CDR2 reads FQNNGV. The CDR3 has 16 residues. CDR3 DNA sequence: TGTGCCAGCAGCCAAACTGCTGGCGGAGGGGAAGAGACTCAGTACTTC. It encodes CASSQTAGGGEETQYF.

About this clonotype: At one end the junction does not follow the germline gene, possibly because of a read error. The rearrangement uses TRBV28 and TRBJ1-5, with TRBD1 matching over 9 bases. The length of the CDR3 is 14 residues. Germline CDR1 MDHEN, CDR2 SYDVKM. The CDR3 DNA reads TGTGCCAGCAGTTACCAGACAGGGGGACAGCCCCAACATTTT. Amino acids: CASSYQTGGQPQHF.

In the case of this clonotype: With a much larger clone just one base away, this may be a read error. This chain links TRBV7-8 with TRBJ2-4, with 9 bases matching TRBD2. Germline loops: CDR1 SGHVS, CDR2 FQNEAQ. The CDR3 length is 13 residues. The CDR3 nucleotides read TGTGCCAGGAGCTTAGCGGGGGAGAACATTCAGTACTTC. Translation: CARSLAGENIQYF.

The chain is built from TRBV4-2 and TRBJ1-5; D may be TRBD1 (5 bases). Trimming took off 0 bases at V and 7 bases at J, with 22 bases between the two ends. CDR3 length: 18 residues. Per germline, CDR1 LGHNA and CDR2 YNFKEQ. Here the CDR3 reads CASSQDRISGTSRQPQHF. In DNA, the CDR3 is TGTGCCAGCAGCCAAGATAGAATTAGTGGGACCTCCAGGCAGCCCCAGCATTTT.

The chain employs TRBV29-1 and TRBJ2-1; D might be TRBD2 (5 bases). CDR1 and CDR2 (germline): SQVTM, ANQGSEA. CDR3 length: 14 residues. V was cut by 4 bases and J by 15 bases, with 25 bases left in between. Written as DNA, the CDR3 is TGCAGCGTTGCCCTCGGTGAAACCTACAATGAGGGGTTCTTC. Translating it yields CSVALGETYNEGFF.

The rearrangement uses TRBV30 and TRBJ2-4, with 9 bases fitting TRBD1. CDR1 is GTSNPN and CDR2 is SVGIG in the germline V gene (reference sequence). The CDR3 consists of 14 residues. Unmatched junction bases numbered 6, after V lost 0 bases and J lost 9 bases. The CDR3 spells CAWSVLGTGTIQYF. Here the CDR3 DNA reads TGTGCCTGGAGTGTACTCGGGACAGGGACCATTCAGTACTTC.